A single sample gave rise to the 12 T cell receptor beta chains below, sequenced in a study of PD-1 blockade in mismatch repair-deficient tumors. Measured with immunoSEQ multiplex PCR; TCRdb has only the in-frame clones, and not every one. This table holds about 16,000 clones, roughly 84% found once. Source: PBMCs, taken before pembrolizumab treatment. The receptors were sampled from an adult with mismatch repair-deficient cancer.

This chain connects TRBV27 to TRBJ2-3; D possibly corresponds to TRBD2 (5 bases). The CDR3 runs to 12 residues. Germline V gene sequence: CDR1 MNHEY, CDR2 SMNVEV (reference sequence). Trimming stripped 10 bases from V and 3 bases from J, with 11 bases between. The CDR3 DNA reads TGTGCCACCGGGGAGCTGACAGATACGCAGTATTTT. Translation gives CATGELTDTQYF.

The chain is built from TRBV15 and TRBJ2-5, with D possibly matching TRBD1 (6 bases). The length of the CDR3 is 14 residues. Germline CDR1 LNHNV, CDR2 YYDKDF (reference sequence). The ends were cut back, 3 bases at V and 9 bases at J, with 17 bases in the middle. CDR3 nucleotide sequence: TGTGCCACCAGCAGGGCTTCACAGGGTATGTCCCAGTACTTC. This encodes CATSRASQGMSQYF.

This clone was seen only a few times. CDR3 amino acids: CASSEAAGADTQYF. The CDR3 DNA reads TGTGCCAGCAGTGAAGCGGCGGGAGCAGATACGCAGTATTTT. V usage is TRBV6-1 and J usage is TRBJ2-3; 7 positions agree with TRBD2. The J segment lost 4 bases and the V segment lost 0 bases, leaving 1 base of the junction unmatched. The CDR3 spans 14 residues. Germline loops: CDR1 MNHNS, CDR2 SASEGT.

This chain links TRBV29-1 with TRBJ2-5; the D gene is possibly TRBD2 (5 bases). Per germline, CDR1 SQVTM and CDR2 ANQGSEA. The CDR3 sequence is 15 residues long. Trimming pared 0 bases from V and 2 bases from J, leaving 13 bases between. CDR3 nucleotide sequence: TGCAGCGTTGAAGATCGGGGAAGAGGGCAAGAGACCCAGTACTTC. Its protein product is CSVEDRGRGQETQYF.

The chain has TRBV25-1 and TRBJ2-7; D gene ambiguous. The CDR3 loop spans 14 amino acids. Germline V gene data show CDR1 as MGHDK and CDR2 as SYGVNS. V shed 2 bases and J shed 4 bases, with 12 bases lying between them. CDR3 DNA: TGTGCCAGCAGTGAAGACGGATCCGTTTACGAGCAGTACTTC. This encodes CASSEDGSVYEQYF.

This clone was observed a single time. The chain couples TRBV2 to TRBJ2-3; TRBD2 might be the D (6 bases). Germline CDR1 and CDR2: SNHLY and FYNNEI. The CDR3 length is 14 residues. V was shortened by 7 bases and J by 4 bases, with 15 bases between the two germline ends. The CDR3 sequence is CASTRDGGADTQYF. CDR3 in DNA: TGTGCCAGCACCCGGGACGGAGGGGCAGATACGCAGTATTTT. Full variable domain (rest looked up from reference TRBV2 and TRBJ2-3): EPEVTQTPSHQVTQMGQEVILRCVPISNHLYFYWYRQILGQKVEFLVSFYNNEISEKSEIFDDQFSVERPDGSNFTLKIRSTKLEDSAMYFCASTRDGGADTQYFGPGTRLTVL.

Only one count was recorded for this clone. The CDR3 loop is CAGKTSSYNEQFF. DNA for the CDR3: TGTGCTGGTAAGACGAGTAGCTACAATGAGCAGTTCTTC. J is TRBJ2-1 and V is TRBV6-1; D call uncertain. Germline V CDR1 and CDR2: MNHNS, SASEGT. The CDR3 loop spans 13 amino acids.

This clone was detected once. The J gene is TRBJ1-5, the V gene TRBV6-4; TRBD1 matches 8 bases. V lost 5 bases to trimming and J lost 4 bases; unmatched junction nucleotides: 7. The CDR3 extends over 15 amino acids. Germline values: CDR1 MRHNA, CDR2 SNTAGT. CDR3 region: CASSQTGAGNQPQHF. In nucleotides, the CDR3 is TGTGCCAGCAGTCAGACAGGGGCTGGGAATCAGCCCCAGCATTTT.

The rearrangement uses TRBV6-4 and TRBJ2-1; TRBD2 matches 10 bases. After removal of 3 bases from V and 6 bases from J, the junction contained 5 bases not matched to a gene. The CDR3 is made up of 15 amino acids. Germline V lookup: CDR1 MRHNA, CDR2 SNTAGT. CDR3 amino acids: CASSESSGSPNEQFF. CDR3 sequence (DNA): TGTGCCAGCAGTGAATCTAGCGGGAGTCCCAATGAGCAGTTCTTC.

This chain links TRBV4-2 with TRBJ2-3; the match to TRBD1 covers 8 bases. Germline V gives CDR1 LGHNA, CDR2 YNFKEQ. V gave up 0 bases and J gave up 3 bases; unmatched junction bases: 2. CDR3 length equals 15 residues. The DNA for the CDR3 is TGTGCCAGCAGCCAAGAGCGGGACAGGACAGATACGCAGTATTTT. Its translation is CASSQERDRTDTQYF.

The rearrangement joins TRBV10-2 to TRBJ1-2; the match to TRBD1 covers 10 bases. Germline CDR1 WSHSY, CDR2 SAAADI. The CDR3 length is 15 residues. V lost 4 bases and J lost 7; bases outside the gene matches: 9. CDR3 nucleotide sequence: TGCGCCAGCAGTGGTAAACCCGGGACAGGGGTTGGCTACACCTTC. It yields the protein CASSGKPGTGVGYTF.

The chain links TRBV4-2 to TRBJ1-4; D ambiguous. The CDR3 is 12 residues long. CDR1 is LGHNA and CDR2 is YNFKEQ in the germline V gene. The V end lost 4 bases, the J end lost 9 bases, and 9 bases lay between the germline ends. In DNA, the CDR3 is TGTGCCAGCAGCCCAGAGGCTCAAAAACTGTTTTTT. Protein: CASSPEAQKLFF.